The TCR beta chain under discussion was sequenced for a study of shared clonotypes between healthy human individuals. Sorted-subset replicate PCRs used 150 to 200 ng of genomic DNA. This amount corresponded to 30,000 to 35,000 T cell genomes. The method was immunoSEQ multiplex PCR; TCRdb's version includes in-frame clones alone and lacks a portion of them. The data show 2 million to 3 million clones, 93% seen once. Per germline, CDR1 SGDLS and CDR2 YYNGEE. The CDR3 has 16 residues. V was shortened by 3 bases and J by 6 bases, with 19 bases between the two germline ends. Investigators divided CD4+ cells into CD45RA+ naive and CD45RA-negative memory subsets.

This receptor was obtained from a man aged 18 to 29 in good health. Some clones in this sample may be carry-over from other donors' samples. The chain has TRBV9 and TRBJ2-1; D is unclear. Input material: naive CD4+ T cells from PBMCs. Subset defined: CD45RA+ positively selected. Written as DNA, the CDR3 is TGTGCCAGCAGCGCGGGTCCGGGTCAGATCTTCAATGAGCAGTTCTTC. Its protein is CASSAGPGQIFNEQFF.